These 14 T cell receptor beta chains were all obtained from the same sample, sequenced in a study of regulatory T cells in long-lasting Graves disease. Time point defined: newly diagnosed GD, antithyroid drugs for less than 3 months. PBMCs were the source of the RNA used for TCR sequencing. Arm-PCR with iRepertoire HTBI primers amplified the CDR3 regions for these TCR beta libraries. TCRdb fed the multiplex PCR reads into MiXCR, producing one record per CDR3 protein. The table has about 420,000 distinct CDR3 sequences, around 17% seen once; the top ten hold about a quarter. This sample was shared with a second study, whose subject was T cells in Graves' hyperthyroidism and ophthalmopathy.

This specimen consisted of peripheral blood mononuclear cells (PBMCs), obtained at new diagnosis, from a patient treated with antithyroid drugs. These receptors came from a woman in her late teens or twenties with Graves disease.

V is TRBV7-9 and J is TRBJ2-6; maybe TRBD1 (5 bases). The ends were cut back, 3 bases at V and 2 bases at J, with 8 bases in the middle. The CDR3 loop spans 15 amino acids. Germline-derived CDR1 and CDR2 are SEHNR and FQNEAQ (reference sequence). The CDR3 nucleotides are TGTGCCAGCAGCTTTCAAGGGGCTGGGGCCAACGTCCTGACTTTC. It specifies CASSFQGAGANVLTF.

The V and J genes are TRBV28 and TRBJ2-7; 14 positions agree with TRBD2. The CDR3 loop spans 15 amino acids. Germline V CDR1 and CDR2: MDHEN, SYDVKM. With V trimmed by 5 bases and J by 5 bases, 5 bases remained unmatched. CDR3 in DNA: TGTGCCAGCAGTGGGGGGGGACTAGCGGGAGACGAGCAGTACTTC. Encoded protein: CASSGGGLAGDEQYF.

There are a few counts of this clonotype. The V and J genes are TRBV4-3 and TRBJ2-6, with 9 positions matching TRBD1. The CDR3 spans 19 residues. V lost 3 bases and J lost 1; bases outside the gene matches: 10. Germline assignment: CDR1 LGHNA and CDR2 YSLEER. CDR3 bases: TGCGCCAGCAGCCACTCGGGGGACAGGGTGGTTTCTGGGGCCAACGTCCTGACTTTC. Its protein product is CASSHSGDRVVSGANVLTF.

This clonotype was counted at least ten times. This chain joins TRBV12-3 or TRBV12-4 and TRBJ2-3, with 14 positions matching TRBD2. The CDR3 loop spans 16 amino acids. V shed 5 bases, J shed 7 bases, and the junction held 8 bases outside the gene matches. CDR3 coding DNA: TGTGCCAGCAGTCCAGGACTAGCGGGGGGCTCAAATACGCAGTATTTT. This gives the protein CASSPGLAGGSNTQYF.

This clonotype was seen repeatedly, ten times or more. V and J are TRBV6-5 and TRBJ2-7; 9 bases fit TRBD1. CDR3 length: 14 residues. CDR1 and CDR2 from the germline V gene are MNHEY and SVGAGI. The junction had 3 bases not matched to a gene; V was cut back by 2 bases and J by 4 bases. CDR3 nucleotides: TGTGCCAGCAGTTACGCGACAGGGGGGTACGAGCAGTACTTC. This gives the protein CASSYATGGYEQYF.

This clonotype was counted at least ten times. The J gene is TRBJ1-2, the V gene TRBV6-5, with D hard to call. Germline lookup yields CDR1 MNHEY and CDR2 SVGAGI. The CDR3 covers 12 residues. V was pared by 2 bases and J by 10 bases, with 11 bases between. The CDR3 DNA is TGTGCCAGCAGTTACCCACGAGCAGACTACACCTTC. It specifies CASSYPRADYTF.

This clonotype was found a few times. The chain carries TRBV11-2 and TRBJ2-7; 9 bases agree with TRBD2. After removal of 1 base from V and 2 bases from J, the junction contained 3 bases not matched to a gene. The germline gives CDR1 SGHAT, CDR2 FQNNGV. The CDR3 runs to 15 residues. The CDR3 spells CASSLVRGRAYEQYF. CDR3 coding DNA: TGTGCCAGCAGCTTAGTTCGCGGGAGGGCCTACGAGCAGTACTTC.

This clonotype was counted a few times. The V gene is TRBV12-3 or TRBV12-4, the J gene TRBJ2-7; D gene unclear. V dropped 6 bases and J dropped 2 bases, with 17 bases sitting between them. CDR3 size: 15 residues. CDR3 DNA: TGTGCCAGCAGCCCATCCATTTGGGGAACCTACGAGCAGTACTTC. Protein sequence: CASSPSIWGTYEQYF.

For the CDR3, the DNA is TGTGCCAGCAGCCACCCGGTACTAGAGAACACCGGGGAGCTGTTTTTT. Protein product: CASSHPVLENTGELFF. The chain couples TRBV7-9 to TRBJ2-2, with a weak D call TRBD2 (5 bases). V was clipped by 5 bases and J by 1 base, with 14 bases between them. CDR1 SEHNR and CDR2 FQNEAQ come from the germline V gene (reference sequence). CDR3 length: 16 amino acids.

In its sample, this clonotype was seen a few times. In nucleotides, the CDR3 is TGTGCCAGCAGCTTCGGGCAGGGATTCTACGAGCAGTACTTC. This encodes CASSFGQGFYEQYF. The chain combines TRBV5-5 with TRBJ2-7, with a tentative D call TRBD1 (5 bases). V shed 2 bases and J shed 3 bases, with 12 bases lying between them. Per the germline V gene, CDR1 is SGHKS and CDR2 is YYEKEE (reference sequence). This CDR3 spans 14 amino acids.

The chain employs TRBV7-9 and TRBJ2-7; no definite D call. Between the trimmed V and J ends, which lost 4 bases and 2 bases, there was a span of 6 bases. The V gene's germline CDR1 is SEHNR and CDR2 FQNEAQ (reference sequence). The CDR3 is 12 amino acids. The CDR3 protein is CASSSTTYEQYF. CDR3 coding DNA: TGTGCCAGCAGCTCAACTACCTACGAGCAGTACTTC.

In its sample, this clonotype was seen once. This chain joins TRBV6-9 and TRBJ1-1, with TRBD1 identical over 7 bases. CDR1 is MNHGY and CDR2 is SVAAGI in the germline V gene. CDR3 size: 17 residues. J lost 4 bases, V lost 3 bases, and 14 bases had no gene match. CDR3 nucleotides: TGTGCCAGCAGTTACGCTACTGCGACAGGGAAGGGCACTGAAGCTTTCTTT. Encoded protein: CASSYATATGKGTEAFF.

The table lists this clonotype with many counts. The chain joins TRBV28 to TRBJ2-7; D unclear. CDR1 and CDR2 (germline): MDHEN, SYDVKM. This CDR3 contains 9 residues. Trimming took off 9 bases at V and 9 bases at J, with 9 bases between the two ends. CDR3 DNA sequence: TGTGCCAGTGGGAAAAGGCAGTACTTC. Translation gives CASGKRQYF. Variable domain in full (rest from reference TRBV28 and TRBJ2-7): DVKVTQSSRYLVKRTGEKVFLECVQDMDHENMFWYRQDPGLGLRLIYFSYDVKMKEKGDIPEGYSVSREKKERFSLILESASTNQTSMYLCASGKRQYFGPGTRLTVT.

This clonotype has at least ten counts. CDR3 protein: CASKEAQDTWQETQYF. The CDR3 DNA sequence: TGTGCCAGCAAGGAAGCACAGGATACGTGGCAAGAGACCCAGTACTTC. This chain joins TRBV28 and TRBJ2-5, with D perhaps TRBD1 (5 bases). CDR1 and CDR2 from the germline V gene are MDHEN and SYDVKM. This CDR3 contains 16 residues. The V end lost 7 bases, the J end lost 2 bases, and 20 bases lay between the germline ends.